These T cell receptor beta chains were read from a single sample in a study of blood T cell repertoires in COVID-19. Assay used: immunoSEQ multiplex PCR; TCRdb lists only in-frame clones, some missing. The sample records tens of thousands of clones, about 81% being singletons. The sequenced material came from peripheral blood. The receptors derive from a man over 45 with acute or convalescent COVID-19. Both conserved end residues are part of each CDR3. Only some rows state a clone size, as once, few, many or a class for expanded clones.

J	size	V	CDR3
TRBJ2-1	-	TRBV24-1	CATSDLQGGGDREGNEQFF
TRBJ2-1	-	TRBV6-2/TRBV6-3	CASSPRGAIGYNEQFF
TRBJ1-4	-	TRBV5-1	CASSLEGWRDEKLFF
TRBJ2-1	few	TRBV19	CASSIRGRGHEQFF
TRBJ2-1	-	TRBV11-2	CASSFLGQGKDNEQFF
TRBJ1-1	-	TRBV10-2	CASSEGRGNTEAFF
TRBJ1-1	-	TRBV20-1	CSAVENTEAFF
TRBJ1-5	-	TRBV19	CASSTTGGNQPQHF
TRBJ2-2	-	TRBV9	CASSVSSTGELFF
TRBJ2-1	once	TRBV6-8	CASRPTSGPNNEQFF
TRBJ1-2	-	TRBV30	CAWSVQDRVYGYTF
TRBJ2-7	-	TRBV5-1	CASSLSGLAVPRSYEQYF
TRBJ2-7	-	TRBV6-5	CASHTGTGVAYEQYF
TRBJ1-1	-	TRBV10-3	CAIRTGLRNTEAFF
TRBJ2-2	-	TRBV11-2	CASSLRTGSNTGELFF
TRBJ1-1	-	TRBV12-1	CASSFQGQPRPEAFF
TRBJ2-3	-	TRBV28	CASGGGIAGSDTQYF
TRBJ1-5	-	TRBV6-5	CASTLSGDQPQHF
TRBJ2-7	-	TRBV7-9	CASSPVTGASSYEQYF
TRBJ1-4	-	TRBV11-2	CASSSTRPGQSEKLFF
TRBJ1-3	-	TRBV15	CATFNPSSGNTIYF
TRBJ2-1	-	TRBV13	CASSLGLAGHNSYNEQFF
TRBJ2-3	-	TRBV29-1	CSVDPGLAADTQYF
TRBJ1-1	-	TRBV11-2	CASSLGQGGHTEAFF
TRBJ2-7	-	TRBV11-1	CASSYAGSGGSYEQYF
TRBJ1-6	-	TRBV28	CASSLSTGYSNSPLHF
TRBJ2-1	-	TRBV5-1	CASSPLLTSGIVNEQFF
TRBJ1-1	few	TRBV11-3	CASSLGPGTEAFF
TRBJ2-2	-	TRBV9	CASSSQLNGELFF
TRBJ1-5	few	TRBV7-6	CASSETGIPNQPQHF
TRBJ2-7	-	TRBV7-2	CASSSGTRVVHEQYF
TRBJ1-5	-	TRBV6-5	CASSSQGRSNQPQHF
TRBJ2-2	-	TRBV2	CASSDQGIGELFF
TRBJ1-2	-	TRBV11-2	CASSRDSLANYGYTF
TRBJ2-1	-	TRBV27	CASSLGQAGLEQFF
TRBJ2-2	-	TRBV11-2	CASSLVNTGELFF
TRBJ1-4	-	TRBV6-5	CASGTQAINEKLFF
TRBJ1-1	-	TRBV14	CASSQARGWTEAFF
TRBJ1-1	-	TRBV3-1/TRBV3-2	CASSHGQGRTEAFF
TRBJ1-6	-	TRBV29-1	CSAGTDSPLHF